Reported below is one T cell receptor (beta chain). This clone was seen only once. The antigen it recognizes is unknown. No base quality information exists; no much larger clone differs at one position. Healthy HIV-negative adults with no recently reported acute infections or vaccinations were included as donors. All donors were Caucasian adults living in Nashville, Tennessee, USA. CD4+ T cells were enriched by magnetic negative selection, after which naive cells were positively selected on CD45RA and the negative fraction was taken as the memory subset. Blood was collected by leukapheresis, and PBMCs were isolated by Ficoll-Histopaque density gradient centrifugation and then cryopreserved in liquid nitrogen vapor phase. Analytical flow cytometry was used to check the purity and quantity of every magnetically sorted T cell population. Each sorted fraction had its genomic DNA isolated and then quantified by UV absorbance on a Nanodrop 2000c.

This sample was taken from a study of shared clonotypes between healthy human individuals (dated by TCRdb to about 2020). With respect to the entire study: The cohort included three men and a couple of women between 18 and 49 years of age. To estimate repertoire size and how much clonotype sharing occurs between individuals, the study deeply sequenced the blood TCR repertoires of several healthy adults. To increase sequencing depth and limit assay-specific biases, different laboratories used diverse techniques to prepare libraries and sequence TCR repertoires. For each donor, CD4 naive and CD4 memory were each given three plates, CD8 naive was given two plates, and CD8 memory was given one plate. Leukapheresis yielded between about 0.9 and 9 billion PBMCs per donor. The paper as a whole reports these results and caveats: Pairwise subsampling led to the expectation that sequencing depth would affect the degree of clonotype sharing among donors. Sampling was limited to blood, and TCR repertoires in tissue likely differ from TCR repertoires in blood. Compared with non-shared clonotypes, the clonotypes found in all four sorted-subset donors had higher generation probabilities. Naive subsets generally had larger estimated clonotype richness than memory subsets did. Because the study included only a small number of donors, the genetic and exposure-history diversity represented was limited. Across a few donors, approximately 5% of naive CD4, around 3.3% of naive CD8, roughly 2.3% of memory CD4, and about 0.44% of memory CD8 clonotypes were shared. Rarefaction of sorted-subset datasets indicated incomplete sequencing despite the large sequencing depth.

V loses 0 bases, J loses 7 bases, and the germline ends lie 8 bases apart. The germline V gene (reference sequence) supplies CDR1 GTSNPN and CDR2 SVGIG. The CDR3 goes from the cysteine to the phenylalanine over 12 residues. Only the CDR3 portion is preserved as DNA: 36 bases, with reading frame beginning at the first base. Using the deep immunoSEQ assay, TCR CDR3 regions were amplified from genomic DNA by multiplex PCR. For each cell subset, the extracted genomic DNA was distributed evenly across all wells of several immunoSEQ 96-well plates, and each plate served as one replicate. For sorted subsets, 200 to 250 ng of genomic DNA, equivalent to some 30,000 T cell genomes, went into each replicate PCR. Purified libraries were measured with a Qubit 3.0 fluorometer, size-checked on a Bioanalyzer 2100, and measured again with the KAPA Library Quantification kit. Every immunoSEQ 96-well plate was sequenced on a dedicated single-read 150-cycle Illumina NextSeq 550 flow cell. The authors' pipeline ran thus. Because the immunoSEQ output held only junctional sequences and lacked quality scores, the filtering could not match the filtering applied to full-length reads. Sequences were annotated with PyIR, a Python wrapper for IgBLAST v1.9, and V/J genes and CDR3 were assigned using IMGT germline references. Reads were filtered out if the reads had weak V/J assignments (E-value above 1e-6), no CDR3, stop codons, out-of-frame junctions, or ambiguous translated residues. V3J clonotypes were defined by identical inferred V gene, J gene, and CDR3 amino acid sequence. The percentage overlap between two repertoires was calculated by dividing the number of shared unique clonotypes by the size of the smaller repertoire. Repertoire richness was assessed with RTK rarefaction, the Chao1 estimator, and Recon v2.1 estimates of unobserved clonotypes. Generation probabilities for all TCRbeta clonotypes obtained by the gDNA method from four donors were computed using OLGA. Not all clones reach the TCRdb copy of this immuneACCESS table, which keeps in-frame sequences only. Checked studies attribute under half of the gap to unresolved V genes and leave the rest unexplained. V and J calls and clone size are those listed in that table; D and trimming were worked out from the DNA. The sample records more than 2,000,000 clones, more than 80% of which are singletons. Of the sample, 0.14% falls within the top ten clones.

The rearrangement combines TRBV30 with TRBJ2-3; the D gene is tentatively TRBD1 or TRBD2, each matching 6 bases. The clonotype originates from a man between 18 and 29 years old in good health. The material sequenced was naive CD4+ T cells sorted from blood. The label giving this sample's cell subset or site can be read as: CD45RA+ positively selected. The CDR3 protein: CAWSVGGYTQYF. The nucleotide sequence is TGTGCCTGGAGTGTAGGGGGGTATACGCAGTATTTT. The full variable domain, with segments outside the CDR3 supplied by the reference TRBV30 and TRBJ2-3 proteins, appears as SQTIHQWPATLVQPVGSPLSLECTVEGTSNPNLYWYRQAAGRGLQLLFYSVGIGQISSEVPQNLSASRPQDRQFILSSKKLLLSDSGFYLCAWSVGGYTQYFGPGTRLTVL.